These 6 T cell receptor beta chains were all obtained from the same sample, sequenced in a study of cytomegalovirus exposure and HLA in healthy donors. PCR employed 60 Vbeta and 13 Jbeta primers. Here immunoSEQ multiplex PCR was the method, and the copy in TCRdb shows in-frame clones only, minus some. The table includes roughly 200,000 clones, around four fifths detected once. Sequencing was carried out using PBMCs. The receptors come from a man aged 50 to 60 in good health and CMV-seronegative.

V is TRBV28 and J is TRBJ1-5, with D possibly being TRBD1 (5 bases). CDR1 and CDR2 (germline): MDHEN, SYDVKM. The CDR3 runs 13 residues. The chain's CDR3 is CLSRGGSNQPQHF. Written as DNA, the CDR3 is TGTTTGAGCCGGGGGGGGAGCAATCAGCCCCAGCATTTT.

This chain uses TRBV2 with TRBJ1-4, with 7 bases that match TRBD1. The CDR3 has 16 amino acids. Germline V gene lookup returns CDR1 SNHLY and CDR2 FYNNEI. The trim removed 7 bases at V and 4 bases at J, leaving 12 bases unmatched. Here the CDR3 reads CASTRGPGQFNEKLFF. The CDR3 region has the DNA TGTGCCAGCACAAGGGGCCCGGGACAGTTTAATGAAAAACTGTTTTTT.

Here the CDR3 DNA reads TGTGCCAGCAGTGACTCGCCCGGGACCCCGGGGGCTGAAGCTTTCTTT. Translated, it gives CASSDSPGTPGAEAFF. The chain recombines TRBV6-4 with TRBJ1-1; TRBD1 is a possible D gene (5 bases). CDR3 length equals 16 residues. V was pared by 0 bases and J by 6 bases, with 17 bases between. CDR1 is MRHNA, CDR2 SNTAGT, per germline.

The rearrangement links TRBV9 to TRBJ2-5; 13 bases are shared with TRBD2. The DNA end favors TRBJ2-7, so the J call may be wrong. The CDR3 consists of 16 residues. Germline values: CDR1 SGDLS, CDR2 YYNGEE. CDR3 DNA: TGTGCCAGCAGCGCGGAGGGACTAGCGGGACTCTACGAGCAGTACTTC. Its translation: CASSAEGLAGLYEQYF.

This chain joins TRBV18 and TRBJ1-1; no clear D gene. The V and J ends lost 3 bases and 2 bases respectively, with 10 bases between them. This CDR3 region has 14 residues. Germline V gene lookup returns CDR1 KGHSH and CDR2 LQKENI. CDR3 DNA: TGTGCCAGCTCACCTTCCGACACTAACACTGAAGCTTTCTTT. Translating gives CASSPSDTNTEAFF.

The gene calls are TRBV5-1 and TRBJ2-7, with 11 nucleotides matching TRBD2. The V segment lost 0 bases and the J segment 3 bases; nucleotides outside the gene matches: 2. Germline-derived CDR1 and CDR2 are SGHRS and YFSETQ. The CDR3 contains 15 residues. The CDR3 bases are TGCGCCAGCAGCTTGGGACTAGCGGGATTCTACGAGCAGTACTTC. This gives the protein CASSLGLAGFYEQYF.